This T cell receptor (beta chain) was observed in a study of beta chain features in type 1 diabetes. General observations from the study: Shorter TCRB CDR3s, moderately but significantly so, were found in Type 1 diabetes patients in all four CD4+ subsets. Shorter templates may be favored by PCR, equally so in patients and controls.

The study reverse transcribed the entire isolated RNA, so it sequenced expressed TCRB transcripts. Profiling relied on immunoSEQ multiplex PCR, and the TCRdb table lists in-frame clones only, not all of them. The table has about 45,000 clones, 66% seen once. Remarks on this clone: The antigen is not known.

J gave up 9 bases and V 1 base, and 15 bases lay outside the gene matches. This CDR3 comprises 18 residues. Per the germline V gene, CDR1 is KGHSH and CDR2 is LQKENI. The sequenced material came from Tregs from blood. The V call is TRBV18, the J call TRBJ1-6; 7 nucleotides match TRBD1. The source of this sequence is a woman aged 18-29 years with type 1 diabetes. CDR3 protein: CASSPLRTGPTHLSPLHF. For the CDR3, the DNA is TGTGCCAGCTCACCACTTAGGACAGGACCAACCCACCTTTCACCCCTCCACTTT.